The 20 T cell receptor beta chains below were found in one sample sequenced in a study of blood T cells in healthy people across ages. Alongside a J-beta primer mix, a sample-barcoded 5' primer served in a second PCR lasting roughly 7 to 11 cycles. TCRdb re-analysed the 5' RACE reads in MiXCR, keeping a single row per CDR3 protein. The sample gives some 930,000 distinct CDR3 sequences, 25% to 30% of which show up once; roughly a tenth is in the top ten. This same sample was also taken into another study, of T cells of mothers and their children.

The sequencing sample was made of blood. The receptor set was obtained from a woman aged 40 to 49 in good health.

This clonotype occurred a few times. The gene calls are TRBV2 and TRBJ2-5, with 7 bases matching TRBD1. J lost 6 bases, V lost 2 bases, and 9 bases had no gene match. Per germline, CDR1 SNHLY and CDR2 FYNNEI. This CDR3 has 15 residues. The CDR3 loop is CASSELLGRGKTQYF. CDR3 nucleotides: TGTGCCAGCAGTGAATTGTTGGGCAGGGGGAAGACCCAGTACTTC.

The CDR3, as DNA: TGTGCCAGCAGCGTAGAGAGCGGGGGGTTGTACGGGGAGCTGTTTTTT. This gives the protein CASSVESGGLYGELFF. This rearrangement joins TRBV9 to TRBJ2-2; 9 nucleotides agree with TRBD2. Germline lookup yields CDR1 SGDLS and CDR2 YYNGEE. Germline trimming cut 0 bases from V and 7 bases from J; bases unmatched to any gene: 7. CDR3 length: 16 amino acids.

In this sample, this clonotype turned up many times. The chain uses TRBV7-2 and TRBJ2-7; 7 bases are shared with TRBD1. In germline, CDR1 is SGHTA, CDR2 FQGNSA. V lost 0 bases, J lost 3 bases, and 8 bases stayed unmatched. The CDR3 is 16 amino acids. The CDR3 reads CASSLASGTAYYEQYF. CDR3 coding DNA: TGTGCCAGCAGCTTAGCATCCGGGACAGCCTACTACGAGCAGTACTTC.

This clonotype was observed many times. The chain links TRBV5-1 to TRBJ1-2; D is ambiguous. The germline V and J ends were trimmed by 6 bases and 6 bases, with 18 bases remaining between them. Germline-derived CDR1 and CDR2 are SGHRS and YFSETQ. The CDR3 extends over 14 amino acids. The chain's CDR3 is CASNPGQPGDGYTF. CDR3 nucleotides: TGCGCCAGCAACCCCGGGCAGCCAGGTGATGGCTACACCTTC.

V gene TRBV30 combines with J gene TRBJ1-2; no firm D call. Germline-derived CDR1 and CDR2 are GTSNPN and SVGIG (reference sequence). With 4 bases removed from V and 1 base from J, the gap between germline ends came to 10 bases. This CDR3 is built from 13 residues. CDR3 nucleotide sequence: TGTGCCTGGAAGCGAGTGGGTAACTATGGCTACACCTTC. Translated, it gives CAWKRVGNYGYTF.

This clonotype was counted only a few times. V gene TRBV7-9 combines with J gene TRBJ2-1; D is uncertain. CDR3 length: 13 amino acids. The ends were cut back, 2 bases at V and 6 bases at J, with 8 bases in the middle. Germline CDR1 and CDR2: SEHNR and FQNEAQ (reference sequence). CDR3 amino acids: CASSLSAGNEQFF. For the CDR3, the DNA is TGTGCCAGCAGCTTATCGGCTGGCAATGAGCAGTTCTTC.

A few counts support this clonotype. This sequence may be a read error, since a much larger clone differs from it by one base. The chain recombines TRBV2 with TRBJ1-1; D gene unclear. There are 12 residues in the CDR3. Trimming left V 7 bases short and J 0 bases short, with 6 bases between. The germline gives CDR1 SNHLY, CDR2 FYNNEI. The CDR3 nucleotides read TGTGCCAGCATGGGGATGAACACTGAAGCTTTCTTT. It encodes CASMGMNTEAFF.

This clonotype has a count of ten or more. CDR3 in DNA: TGCGCCAGCAGCTTGGTAGCAGGGGCGGCAAATGAGCAGTTCTTC. This codes for CASSLVAGAANEQFF. V is TRBV5-1 and J is TRBJ2-1; tentatively, D is TRBD1 (6 bases). This CDR3 is built from 15 residues. The germline gives CDR1 SGHRS, CDR2 YFSETQ. V gave up 0 bases and J gave up 7 bases, with 14 bases separating them.

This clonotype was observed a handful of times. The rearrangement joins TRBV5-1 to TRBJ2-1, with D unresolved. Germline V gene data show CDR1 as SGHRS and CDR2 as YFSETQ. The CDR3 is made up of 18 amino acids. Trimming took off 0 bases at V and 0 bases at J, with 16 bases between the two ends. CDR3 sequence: CASSLGVGGFSSYNEQFF. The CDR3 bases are TGCGCCAGCAGCTTGGGTGTCGGCGGCTTCAGCTCCTACAATGAGCAGTTCTTC.

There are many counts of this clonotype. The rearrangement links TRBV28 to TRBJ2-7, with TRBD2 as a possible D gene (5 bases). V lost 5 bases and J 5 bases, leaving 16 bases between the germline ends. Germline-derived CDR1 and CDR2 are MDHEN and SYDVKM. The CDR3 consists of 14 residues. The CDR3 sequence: CASSLIGSADEQYF. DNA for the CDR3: TGTGCCAGCAGTCTCATTGGGAGTGCGGACGAGCAGTACTTC.

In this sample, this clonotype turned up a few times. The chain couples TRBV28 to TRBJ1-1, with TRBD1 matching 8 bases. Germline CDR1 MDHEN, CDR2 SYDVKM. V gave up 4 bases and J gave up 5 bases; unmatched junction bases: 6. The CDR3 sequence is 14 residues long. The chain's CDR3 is CASSSPDRGTEAFF. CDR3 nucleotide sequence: TGTGCCAGCAGTTCCCCCGACAGGGGAACTGAAGCTTTCTTT.

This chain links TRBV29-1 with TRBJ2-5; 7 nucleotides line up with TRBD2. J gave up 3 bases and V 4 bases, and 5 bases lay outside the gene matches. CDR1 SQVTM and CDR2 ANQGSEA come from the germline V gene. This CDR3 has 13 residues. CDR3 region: CSVVGGVKETQYF. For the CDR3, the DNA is TGCAGCGTTGTGGGGGGGGTGAAAGAGACCCAGTACTTC.

CDR3 protein: CAISELLAGDEQYF. CDR3 bases: TGTGCCATCAGTGAGCTCCTAGCGGGGGATGAGCAGTACTTC. The genes are TRBV10-3 and TRBJ2-7; 10 nucleotides line up with TRBD2. V lost 2 bases, J lost 7 bases, and 5 bases stayed unmatched. There are 14 residues in the CDR3. The germline gives CDR1 ENHRY, CDR2 SYGVKD.

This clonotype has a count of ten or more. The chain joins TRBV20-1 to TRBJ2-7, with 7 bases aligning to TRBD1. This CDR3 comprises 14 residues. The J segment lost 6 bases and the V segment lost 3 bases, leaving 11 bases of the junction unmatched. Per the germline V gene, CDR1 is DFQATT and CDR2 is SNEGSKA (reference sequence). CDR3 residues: CSASIRDSGLEQYF. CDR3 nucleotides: TGCAGTGCTAGTATCCGGGACAGCGGTCTCGAGCAGTACTTC.

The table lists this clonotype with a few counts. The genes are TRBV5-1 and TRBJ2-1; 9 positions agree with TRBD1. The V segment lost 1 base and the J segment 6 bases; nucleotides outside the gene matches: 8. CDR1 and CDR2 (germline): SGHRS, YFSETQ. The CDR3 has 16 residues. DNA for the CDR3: TGCGCCAGCAGCTTGACCACCGGGACAGGGCGCAATGAGCAGTTCTTC. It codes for CASSLTTGTGRNEQFF.

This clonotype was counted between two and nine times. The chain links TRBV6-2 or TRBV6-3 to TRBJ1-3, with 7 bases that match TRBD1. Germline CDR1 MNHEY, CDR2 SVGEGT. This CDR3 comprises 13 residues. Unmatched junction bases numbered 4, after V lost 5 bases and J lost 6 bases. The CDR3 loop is CASSPGQPNTIYF. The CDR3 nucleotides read TGTGCCAGCAGTCCGGGACAGCCAAACACCATATATTTT.

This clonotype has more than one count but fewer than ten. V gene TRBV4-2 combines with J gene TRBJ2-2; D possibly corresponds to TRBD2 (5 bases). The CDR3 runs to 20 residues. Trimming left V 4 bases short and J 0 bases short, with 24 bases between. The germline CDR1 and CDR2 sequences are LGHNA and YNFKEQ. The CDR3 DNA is TGTGCCAGCAGCCCTTTAGGCCGGGGTCCCGAAGCGTCGAACACCGGGGAGCTGTTTTTT. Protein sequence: CASSPLGRGPEASNTGELFF.

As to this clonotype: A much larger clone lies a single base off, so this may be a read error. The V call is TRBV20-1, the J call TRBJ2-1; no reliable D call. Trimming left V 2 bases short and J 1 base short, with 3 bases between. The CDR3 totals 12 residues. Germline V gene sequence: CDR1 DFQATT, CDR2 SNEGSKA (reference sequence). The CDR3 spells CSARQSYNEQFF. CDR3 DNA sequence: TGCAGTGCTAGACAGTCCTACAATGAGCAGTTCTTC.

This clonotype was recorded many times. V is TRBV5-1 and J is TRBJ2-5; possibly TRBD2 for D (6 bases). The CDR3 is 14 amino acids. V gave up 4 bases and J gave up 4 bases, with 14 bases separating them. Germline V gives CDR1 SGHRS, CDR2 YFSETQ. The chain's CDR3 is CASSKTSRGETQYF. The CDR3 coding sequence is TGCGCCAGCAGCAAGACTAGTCGGGGAGAGACCCAGTACTTC.

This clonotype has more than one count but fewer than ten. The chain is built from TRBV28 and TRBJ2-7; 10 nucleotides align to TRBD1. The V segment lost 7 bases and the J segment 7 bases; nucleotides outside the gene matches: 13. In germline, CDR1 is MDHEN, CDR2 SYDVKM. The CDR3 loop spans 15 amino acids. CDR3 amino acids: CASTRRGTGVREQYF. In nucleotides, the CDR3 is TGTGCCAGCACCCGACGGGGGACAGGGGTTCGAGAGCAGTACTTC.